Listed below are T cell receptor beta chains from one sample, sequenced in a study of cytomegalovirus exposure and HLA in healthy donors. Using immunoSEQ multiplex PCR, the repertoire was profiled, and TCRdb retains in-frame clones only, with some absent. Of 150,000 to 200,000 clones listed, about 79% are singletons. Sequenced: PBMCs. These receptor sequences come from a woman aged 45 to 65 in good health and CMV-seropositive. The CDR3 runs from the conserved cysteine through the conserved F or W. D genes are given only for firm matches. Clone size is not always given. Where it is, it says once, few, many or a class for expanded clones.

abundance: NA
j_gene: TRBJ1-4
d_gene: TRBD1
v_gene: TRBV27
CDR3aa: CASSQWLPGQGNEKLFF
CDR3nt: TGTGCCAGCAGTCAGTGGCTGCCGGGACAGGGGAATGAAAAACTGTTTTTT

abundance: few
j_gene: TRBJ2-7
d_gene: TRBD2
v_gene: TRBV27
CDR3aa: CASSSPGTSGPRGEQYF
CDR3nt: TGTGCCAGCAGTTCACCTGGGACTAGCGGGCCCCGGGGGGAGCAGTACTTC

abundance: NA
j_gene: TRBJ1-4
d_gene: NA
v_gene: TRBV10-1
CDR3aa: CASSDSGGREKLFF
CDR3nt: TGCGCCAGCAGTGACTCGGGCGGGCGTGAAAAACTGTTTTTT

abundance: NA
j_gene: TRBJ2-7
d_gene: TRBD1
v_gene: TRBV5-1
CDR3aa: CASSSGDRAHEQYF
CDR3nt: TGCGCCAGCAGCTCCGGGGACAGGGCTCACGAGCAGTACTTC

abundance: NA
j_gene: TRBJ1-2
d_gene: TRBD1
v_gene: TRBV23-1
CDR3aa: CASSQSTGAPNYGYTF
CDR3nt: TGCGCCAGCAGTCAATCTACAGGGGCACCTAACTATGGCTACACCTTC

abundance: NA
j_gene: TRBJ1-4
d_gene: TRBD1
v_gene: TRBV2
CDR3aa: CASKRTGANEKLFF
CDR3nt: TGTGCCAGCAAAAGGACAGGGGCGAATGAAAAACTGTTTTTT

abundance: few
j_gene: TRBJ2-3
d_gene: TRBD2
v_gene: TRBV30
CDR3aa: CAWSVASGRAPDTQYF
CDR3nt: TGTGCCTGGAGTGTCGCTAGCGGGAGGGCCCCAGATACGCAGTATTTT

abundance: NA
j_gene: TRBJ2-1
d_gene: TRBD2
v_gene: TRBV7-9
CDR3aa: CASSWGREEDEQFF
CDR3nt: TGTGCCAGCAGCTGGGGGCGGGAGGAGGATGAGCAGTTCTTC

abundance: NA
j_gene: TRBJ1-2
d_gene: NA
v_gene: TRBV10-3
CDR3aa: CAISDLDRTSNYGYTF
CDR3nt: TGTGCCATCAGTGATCTCGACAGGACCTCTAACTATGGCTACACCTTC

abundance: NA
j_gene: TRBJ1-2
d_gene: NA
v_gene: TRBV14
CDR3aa: CASSQEGYYGYTF
CDR3nt: TGTGCCAGCAGCCAGGAGGGCTATTATGGCTACACCTTC

abundance: once
j_gene: TRBJ2-7
d_gene: NA
v_gene: TRBV27
CDR3aa: CASSSTNLAYEQYF
CDR3nt: TGTGCCAGCAGTTCCACGAACCTAGCCTACGAGCAGTACTTC

abundance: NA
j_gene: TRBJ2-2
d_gene: TRBD1
v_gene: TRBV4-3
CDR3aa: CASSQVPAGGSIGELFF
CDR3nt: TGCGCCAGCAGCCAAGTCCCGGCAGGGGGCTCAATCGGGGAGCTGTTTTTT

abundance: NA
j_gene: TRBJ2-2
d_gene: NA
v_gene: TRBV5-4
CDR3aa: CASSLAKGAGTGELFF
CDR3nt: TGTGCCAGCAGCTTGGCGAAAGGGGCTGGAACCGGGGAGCTGTTTTTT

abundance: NA
j_gene: TRBJ2-1
d_gene: NA
v_gene: TRBV10-1
CDR3aa: CASSAGSGAGEQFF
CDR3nt: TGCGCCAGCAGTGCGGGGTCAGGAGCTGGCGAGCAGTTCTTC

abundance: NA
j_gene: TRBJ1-5
d_gene: TRBD1
v_gene: TRBV2
CDR3aa: CASSEARGQGAQPQHF
CDR3nt: TGTGCCAGCAGTGAAGCGAGGGGACAGGGGGCTCAGCCCCAGCATTTT

abundance: NA
j_gene: TRBJ2-3
d_gene: TRBD2
v_gene: TRBV7-8
CDR3aa: CASSPLIGSGSTDTQYF
CDR3nt: TGTGCCAGCTCCCCTCTTATTGGTAGCGGGAGCACAGATACGCAGTATTTT

abundance: NA
j_gene: TRBJ1-2
d_gene: NA
v_gene: TRBV19
CDR3aa: CASSIQGGNYGYTF
CDR3nt: TGTGCCAGTAGTATCCAGGGTGGGAACTATGGCTACACCTTC

abundance: NA
j_gene: TRBJ1-5
d_gene: TRBD1
v_gene: TRBV18
CDR3aa: CASSPDREQPQHF
CDR3nt: TGTGCCAGCTCACCTGACAGGGAACAGCCCCAGCATTTT

abundance: once
j_gene: TRBJ2-3
d_gene: NA
v_gene: TRBV30
CDR3aa: CAWGPLRSTDTQYF
CDR3nt: TGTGCCTGGGGGCCCCTCCGATCAACAGATACGCAGTATTTT

abundance: once
j_gene: TRBJ2-5
d_gene: TRBD2
v_gene: TRBV9
CDR3aa: CASSVGSSGRETQYF
CDR3nt: TGTGCCAGCAGCGTAGGTAGTAGCGGGAGAGAGACCCAGTACTTC

abundance: NA
j_gene: TRBJ2-7
d_gene: TRBD1
v_gene: TRBV5-4
CDR3aa: CASSLQGASYEQYF
CDR3nt: TGTGCCAGCAGCTTACAGGGGGCGTCCTACGAGCAGTACTTC

abundance: once
j_gene: TRBJ2-7
d_gene: TRBD2
v_gene: TRBV7-2
CDR3aa: CASSLVAGGYEQYF
CDR3nt: TGTGCCAGCAGCTTAGTAGCGGGGGGTTACGAGCAGTACTTC

abundance: NA
j_gene: TRBJ1-1
d_gene: NA
v_gene: TRBV4-1
CDR3aa: CASSQGQLNTEAFF
CDR3nt: TGCGCCAGCAGCCAAGGGCAGTTGAACACTGAAGCTTTCTTT

abundance: NA
j_gene: TRBJ2-7
d_gene: TRBD2
v_gene: TRBV2
CDR3aa: CASSGGGLDPRSSYEQYF
CDR3nt: TGTGCCAGCAGTGGCGGGGGGCTGGATCCGAGGAGCTCCTACGAGCAGTACTTC

abundance: NA
j_gene: TRBJ2-7
d_gene: NA
v_gene: TRBV6-1
CDR3aa: CASSEYLSYEQYF
CDR3nt: TGTGCCAGCAGTGAATATCTGAGCTACGAGCAGTACTTC

abundance: NA
j_gene: TRBJ2-3
d_gene: NA
v_gene: TRBV5-1
CDR3aa: CASSSRTETDTQYF
CDR3nt: TGCGCCAGCAGCTCACGGACTGAAACAGATACGCAGTATTTT

abundance: NA
j_gene: TRBJ1-1
d_gene: TRBD1
v_gene: TRBV28
CDR3aa: CASRSGTGSEAFF
CDR3nt: TGTGCCAGCAGGTCCGGGACAGGTTCTGAAGCTTTCTTT

abundance: NA
j_gene: TRBJ1-4
d_gene: TRBD1
v_gene: TRBV10-3
CDR3aa: CAISEGGTGGIEKLFF
CDR3nt: TGTGCCATCAGTGAGGGAGGGACAGGGGGCATTGAAAAACTGTTTTTT

abundance: NA
j_gene: TRBJ2-7
d_gene: TRBD2
v_gene: TRBV2
CDR3aa: CASSLTGGEQYF
CDR3nt: TGTGCCAGCAGTCTGACGGGGGGCGAGCAGTACTTC

abundance: NA
j_gene: TRBJ1-3
d_gene: TRBD1
v_gene: TRBV7-2
CDR3aa: CASSLGGTGQRNTIYF
CDR3nt: TGTGCCAGCAGCTTAGGAGGGACAGGCCAGAGAAACACCATATATTTT

abundance: NA
j_gene: TRBJ2-2
d_gene: TRBD2
v_gene: TRBV4-3
CDR3aa: CASSQEGTRNTGELFF
CDR3nt: TGCGCCAGCAGCCAAGAAGGGACTAGGAACACCGGGGAGCTGTTTTTT

abundance: NA
j_gene: TRBJ1-1
d_gene: NA
v_gene: TRBV18
CDR3aa: CASSPSQNTEAFF
CDR3nt: TGTGCCAGCTCACCATCCCAGAACACTGAAGCTTTCTTT

abundance: NA
j_gene: TRBJ2-5
d_gene: TRBD2
v_gene: TRBV7-9
CDR3aa: CASSFGLAGGGETQYF
CDR3nt: TGTGCCAGCAGCTTTGGACTAGCGGGAGGGGGGGAGACCCAGTACTTC

abundance: NA
j_gene: TRBJ1-1
d_gene: TRBD1
v_gene: TRBV7-9
CDR3aa: CASSSWTGNTEAFF
CDR3nt: TGTGCCAGCAGCTCTTGGACAGGGAACACTGAAGCTTTCTTT

abundance: NA
j_gene: TRBJ2-5
d_gene: TRBD1
v_gene: TRBV7-7
CDR3aa: CASSKDREETQYF
CDR3nt: TGTGCTAGCAGCAAGGACAGGGAAGAGACCCAGTACTTC

abundance: NA
j_gene: TRBJ1-1
d_gene: NA
v_gene: TRBV7-9
CDR3aa: CASGKGGVNTEAFF
CDR3nt: TGTGCCAGTGGAAAGGGGGGGGTGAACACTGAAGCTTTCTTT

abundance: NA
j_gene: TRBJ1-1
d_gene: NA
v_gene: TRBV15
CDR3aa: CATNGDRTSGDFNTEAFF
CDR3nt: TGTGCCACCAACGGTGATAGAACTAGCGGGGATTTCAACACTGAAGCTTTCTTT

abundance: NA
j_gene: TRBJ2-7
d_gene: NA
v_gene: TRBV7-2
CDR3aa: CASSQTASSYEQYF
CDR3nt: TGTGCCAGCAGCCAGACTGCTAGCTCCTACGAGCAGTACTTC

abundance: NA
j_gene: TRBJ1-3
d_gene: NA
v_gene: TRBV18
CDR3aa: CASSPEGDTIYF
CDR3nt: TGTGCCAGCTCACCAGAGGGAGACACCATATATTTT

abundance: NA
j_gene: TRBJ1-1
d_gene: NA
v_gene: TRBV5-4
CDR3aa: CASSLAGGMNTEAFF
CDR3nt: TGTGCCAGCAGCTTGGCCGGGGGGATGAACACTGAAGCTTTCTTT

abundance: few
j_gene: TRBJ2-1
d_gene: TRBD2
v_gene: TRBV4-1
CDR3aa: CASSEVPGLGNEQFF
CDR3nt: TGCGCCAGCAGCGAAGTCCCGGGACTAGGGAATGAGCAGTTCTTC

abundance: NA
j_gene: TRBJ2-3
d_gene: TRBD2
v_gene: TRBV5-1
CDR3aa: CASSFTGLATDTQYF
CDR3nt: TGCGCCAGCAGCTTCACAGGACTAGCTACAGATACGCAGTATTTT

abundance: few
j_gene: TRBJ2-2
d_gene: TRBD1
v_gene: TRBV2
CDR3aa: CASRVGQGYTGELFF
CDR3nt: TGTGCCAGCAGAGTAGGACAGGGGTACACCGGGGAGCTGTTTTTT

abundance: NA
j_gene: TRBJ2-7
d_gene: TRBD1
v_gene: TRBV7-8
CDR3aa: CASSFSGSGGHEQYF
CDR3nt: TGTGCCAGCAGCTTCTCTGGGTCAGGGGGCCACGAGCAGTACTTC

abundance: NA
j_gene: TRBJ2-2
d_gene: TRBD2
v_gene: TRBV9
CDR3aa: CASSVNSGRSAGELFF
CDR3nt: TGTGCCAGCAGCGTAAATAGCGGGAGGAGCGCCGGGGAGCTGTTTTTT

abundance: NA
j_gene: TRBJ2-2
d_gene: TRBD2
v_gene: TRBV10-3
CDR3aa: CAISRTSATGELFF
CDR3nt: TGTGCCATCAGTCGGACTAGTGCGACCGGGGAGCTGTTTTTT

abundance: once
j_gene: TRBJ1-5
d_gene: NA
v_gene: TRBV10-2
CDR3aa: CASSEEGAQPQHF
CDR3nt: TGCGCCAGCAGTGAGGAGGGTGCTCAGCCCCAGCATTTT

abundance: NA
j_gene: TRBJ2-3
d_gene: NA
v_gene: TRBV7-2
CDR3aa: CASIQGLTDTQYF
CDR3nt: TGTGCCAGCATTCAGGGCCTCACAGATACGCAGTATTTT

abundance: NA
j_gene: TRBJ2-3
d_gene: NA
v_gene: TRBV7-2
CDR3aa: CASLRGRRADTQYF
CDR3nt: TGTGCCAGCCTTCGGGGTCGAAGGGCAGATACGCAGTATTTT

abundance: NA
j_gene: TRBJ2-6
d_gene: TRBD1
v_gene: TRBV19
CDR3aa: CASSTRDRGAGANVLTF
CDR3nt: TGTGCCAGTAGTACCCGGGACAGGGGAGCTGGGGCCAACGTCCTGACTTTC

abundance: NA
j_gene: TRBJ1-1
d_gene: NA
v_gene: TRBV5-4
CDR3aa: CASSGGGTMNTEAFF
CDR3nt: TGTGCCAGCAGCGGCGGGGGTACGATGAACACTGAAGCTTTCTTT

abundance: NA
j_gene: TRBJ1-2
d_gene: TRBD1
v_gene: TRBV5-6
CDR3aa: CAPDRDYGYTF
CDR3nt: TGTGCCCCGGACAGGGACTATGGCTACACCTTC

abundance: NA
j_gene: TRBJ1-4
d_gene: NA
v_gene: TRBV4-3
CDR3aa: CASSQGAGEEKLFF
CDR3nt: TGCGCCAGCAGCCAAGGGGCCGGGGAGGAAAAACTGTTTTTT

abundance: NA
j_gene: TRBJ2-1
d_gene: NA
v_gene: TRBV5-1
CDR3aa: CASSLLNRVRDEQFF
CDR3nt: TGCGCCAGCAGCTTGCTAAACAGGGTAAGGGATGAGCAGTTCTTC

abundance: few
j_gene: TRBJ2-7
d_gene: TRBD1
v_gene: TRBV5-1
CDR3aa: CASSRRTGPYEQYF
CDR3nt: TGCGCCAGCAGCCGGAGGACAGGACCCTACGAGCAGTACTTC

abundance: few
j_gene: TRBJ1-2
d_gene: NA
v_gene: TRBV29-1
CDR3aa: CSVQGVGGYTF
CDR3nt: TGCAGCGTCCAGGGTGTGGGTGGCTACACCTTC

abundance: NA
j_gene: TRBJ2-5
d_gene: NA
v_gene: TRBV4-1
CDR3aa: CASSPVGGQGFRETQYF
CDR3nt: TGCGCCAGCAGCCCGGTCGGTGGTCAGGGTTTTCGAGAGACCCAGTACTTC

abundance: NA
j_gene: TRBJ1-1
d_gene: TRBD1
v_gene: TRBV19
CDR3aa: CASSSRTGALNTEAFF
CDR3nt: TGTGCCAGTAGTTCCCGGACAGGCGCCCTGAACACTGAAGCTTTCTTT

abundance: NA
j_gene: TRBJ1-1
d_gene: NA
v_gene: TRBV5-5
CDR3aa: CASSLAGQGGEAFF
CDR3nt: TGTGCCAGCAGCTTGGCCGGCCAGGGAGGTGAAGCTTTCTTT